Following are 10 T cell receptor beta chains from one sample sequenced in a study of OX40 agonist ivuxolimab in advanced cancers. The protocol was immunoSEQ multiplex PCR, while the TCRdb copy is restricted to in-frame clones and leaves out a portion. Of tens of thousands of clones in the sample, approximately 80% were seen once. The sequencing here drew on CD4+ or CD8+ T cells sorted from blood, taken in a trial of the OX40 agonist ivuxolimab. These receptors all come from an adult with an advanced solid tumor such as melanoma, head and neck, liver or kidney cancer.

This chain joins TRBV27 and TRBJ2-5, with 7 nucleotides matching TRBD1. Unmatched junction bases numbered 7, after V lost 4 bases and J lost 5 bases. This CDR3 region has 14 residues. Germline V gene lookup returns CDR1 MNHEY and CDR2 SMNVEV (reference sequence). DNA for the CDR3: TGTGCCAGCAGTTATACAGGGGCCCAGGAGACCCAGTACTTC. Protein: CASSYTGAQETQYF.

The rearrangement joins TRBV19 to TRBJ1-2, with 8 bases that match TRBD1. Germline V gene data show CDR1 as LNHDA and CDR2 as SQIVND (reference sequence). The CDR3 length is 12 residues. J lost 4 bases, V lost 7 bases, and 2 bases had no gene match. DNA for the CDR3: TGTGCCAGTACGGACAGGGTCTATGGCTACACCTTC. Protein: CASTDRVYGYTF.

CDR3 bases: TGTGCCTGGAGAGGGACAGGGGGTCCCGGGGAGCTGTTTTTT. Protein: CAWRGTGGPGELFF. V and J are TRBV30 and TRBJ2-2; TRBD1 aligns across 11 bases. V dropped 3 bases and J dropped 6; count of bases not matched to a gene: 3. Germline loops: CDR1 GTSNPN, CDR2 SVGIG (reference sequence). The CDR3 runs 14 residues.

The chain uses TRBV7-2 and TRBJ2-1; 10 positions match TRBD1. V was pared by 5 bases and J by 4 bases, with 8 bases of the junction left unmatched. Germline V gives CDR1 SGHTA, CDR2 FQGNSA. This CDR3 region has 16 residues. Here the CDR3 reads CASSVRDRGSYNEQFF. The CDR3 DNA is TGTGCCAGCAGCGTCCGGGACAGGGGATCGTACAATGAGCAGTTCTTC.

This chain uses TRBV30 with TRBJ1-3; tentatively, D is TRBD1 (6 bases). Looked up from germline, CDR1 is GTSNPN and CDR2 is SVGIG (reference sequence). The CDR3 contains 14 residues. V was clipped by 4 bases and J by 5 bases, with 15 bases between them. The CDR3 sequence is CAWKFSGVRNTIYF. The CDR3 DNA is TGTGCCTGGAAGTTTTCAGGGGTGCGAAACACCATATATTTT.

The CDR3 sequence: CASSQDLAGVRETQYF. As DNA, the CDR3 is TGCGCCAGCAGCCAAGATCTAGCGGGGGTAAGAGAGACCCAGTACTTC. V usage is TRBV4-3 and J usage is TRBJ2-5; 10 nucleotides align to TRBD2. The CDR3 totals 16 residues. From germline, CDR1 is LGHNA and CDR2 YSLEER. The J segment lost 4 bases and the V segment lost 0 bases, leaving 5 bases of the junction unmatched.

The rearrangement joins TRBV11-2 to TRBJ1-6; possibly TRBD1 for D (5 bases). The V end was cut by 5 bases, the J end by 8 bases, with 13 bases between. CDR3 size: 14 residues. CDR1 SGHAT and CDR2 FQNNGV come from the germline V gene. CDR3 nucleotide sequence: TGTGCCAGCAGCCCTGGCGGGGGATATTCACCCCTCCACTTT. It translates to CASSPGGGYSPLHF.

The V call is TRBV5-1, the J call TRBJ1-2, with 7 bases identical to TRBD1. Germline V gene sequence: CDR1 SGHRS, CDR2 YFSETQ. The V segment lost 1 base and the J segment 3 bases; nucleotides outside the gene matches: 6. The CDR3 consists of 15 residues. In DNA form, the CDR3 reads TGCGCCAGCAGCTTGAGGACCCAGGGGGACTATGGCTACACCTTC. Translating gives CASSLRTQGDYGYTF.

The genes are TRBV6-5 and TRBJ1-1, with 7 bases lining up with TRBD1. The ends lost 5 bases at V and 5 bases at J; junction bases unmatched: 5. In germline, CDR1 is MNHEY, CDR2 SVGAGI. There are 13 residues in the CDR3. The CDR3 DNA sequence: TGTGCCAGCAGTGAAGCCAGGGGGACTGAAGCTTTCTTT. Residues: CASSEARGTEAFF.

V gene TRBV11-2 combines with J gene TRBJ2-7; weak D call: TRBD2 (5 bases). Germline V lookup: CDR1 SGHAT, CDR2 FQNNGV. V was pared by 3 bases and J by 3 bases, with 12 bases between. The CDR3 totals 14 residues. This CDR3 is CASSLDSDHYEQYF. CDR3 bases: TGTGCCAGCAGCTTGGACTCCGATCACTACGAGCAGTACTTC. Combining the CDR3 with reference TRBV11-2 and TRBJ2-7 gives the whole variable domain EAGVAQSPRYKIIEKRQSVAFWCNPISGHATLYWYQQILGQGPKLLIQFQNNGVVDDSQLPKDRFSAERLKGVDSTLKIQPAKLEDSAVYLCASSLDSDHYEQYFGPGTRLTVT.